What follows are 15 T cell receptor beta chains derived from one specimen sequenced in a study of Ad26.COV2.S vaccination and SARS-CoV-2 variants. Treatment in this sample: about 20 received Ad26.COV2.S at low or high dose, single or two shots; about 5 received placebo; per-sample allocation not given. Collection of samples fell on day 63 after the first vaccine or placebo injection. Sequenced by immunoSEQ multiplex PCR; TCRdb stores in-frame clones only, minus some. The sample includes more than 250,000 clones, around 87% of them seen just once. The sample here was peripheral blood, taken in a trial of Ad26.COV2.S vaccine versus placebo. The receptors shown here come from a person between 18 and 65 years old who received the Ad26.COV2.S COVID-19 vaccine or a placebo.

J is TRBJ2-1 and V is TRBV6-4; TRBD2 matches at 8 bases. The junction had 4 bases not matched to a gene; V was cut back by 0 bases and J by 15 bases. The length of the CDR3 is 12 residues. Looked up from germline, CDR1 is MRHNA and CDR2 is SNTAGT. This CDR3 reads CASSDSKAGVFF. CDR3 nucleotides: TGTGCCAGCAGTGACTCGAAAGCGGGAGTGTTCTTC.

The V and J genes are TRBV28 and TRBJ2-1; D gene unclear. Germline CDR1 and CDR2: MDHEN and SYDVKM. The CDR3 is 14 residues long. Trimming took 6 bases from V and 0 from J, leaving 9 bases between them. The CDR3 DNA is TGTGCCAGCAGAAAAATGAGCTCCTACAATGAGCAGTTCTTC. Amino acid sequence: CASRKMSSYNEQFF.

The rearrangement links TRBV6-1 to TRBJ1-1; D gene unclear. Between the trimmed V and J ends, which lost 5 bases and 1 base, there was a span of 5 bases. Germline-derived CDR1 and CDR2 are MNHNS and SASEGT. The CDR3 has 12 amino acids. CDR3 amino acids: CASSNRNTEAFF. The CDR3 coding sequence is TGTGCCAGCAGTAATCGGAACACTGAAGCTTTCTTT.

The chain carries TRBV7-9 and TRBJ1-5; D is undetermined. The CDR3 is 14 residues long. Trimming pared 5 bases from V and 1 base from J, leaving 9 bases between. The germline CDR1 and CDR2 sequences are SEHNR and FQNEAQ (reference sequence). CDR3 coding DNA: TGTGCCAGCAGCGCATCGAACAGCAATCAGCCCCAGCATTTT. The encoded protein is CASSASNSNQPQHF.

As DNA, the CDR3 is TGTGCCAGCAGTTACGCGGGGGCCCACTACGAGCAGTACTTC. It encodes CASSYAGAHYEQYF. The J gene is TRBJ2-7, the V gene TRBV6-5, with D possibly matching TRBD2 (7 bases). The V end was cut by 2 bases, the J end by 3 bases, with 11 bases between. Germline V gene sequence: CDR1 MNHEY, CDR2 SVGAGI. The CDR3 is 14 residues long.

The chain's CDR3 is CASSRISLNQPQHF. CDR3 nucleotide sequence: TGTGCCAGCAGTAGGATCAGTCTAAATCAGCCCCAGCATTTT. This chain joins TRBV28 and TRBJ1-5; D remains unclear. The CDR3 is 14 residues long. Per germline, CDR1 MDHEN and CDR2 SYDVKM. V gave up 5 bases and J gave up 4 bases, with 12 bases separating them. The variable domain in full, completed from reference TRBV28 and TRBJ1-5, reads DVKVTQSSRYLVKRTGEKVFLECVQDMDHENMFWYRQDPGLGLRLIYFSYDVKMKEKGDIPEGYSVSREKKERFSLILESASTNQTSMYLCASSRISLNQPQHFGDGTRLSIL.

CDR3 sequence reads: CASSLKLGLAGPHRSYEQYF. Here the CDR3 DNA reads TGTGCCAGCAGCTTGAAATTGGGACTAGCGGGCCCACACCGCTCCTACGAGCAGTACTTC. This sequence joins TRBV5-8 and TRBJ2-7, with TRBD2 matching 12 bases. The V gene's germline CDR1 is SGHTS and CDR2 YDEGEE. The V gene end was trimmed by 1 base and the J gene end by 0 bases; junction bases not matched to a gene: 14. There are 20 residues in the CDR3.

This chain links TRBV7-9 with TRBJ2-1, with TRBD1 matching 10 bases. The CDR3 consists of 19 residues. Germline loops: CDR1 SEHNR, CDR2 FQNEAQ (reference sequence). Losses at the gene ends were 4 bases for V and 3 bases for J; bases not matched to a gene: 15. CDR3 bases: TGTGCCAGCAGCTCGATCCCGGGACAGGGGTTTACTGTCTACAATGAGCAGTTCTTC. Translated, it gives CASSSIPGQGFTVYNEQFF.

This clone occurred once. The chain couples TRBV7-2 to TRBJ2-3; the D is unclear. The germline gives CDR1 SGHTA, CDR2 FQGNSA. Trimming left V 4 bases short and J 2 bases short, with 10 bases between. This CDR3 comprises 14 residues. CDR3 loop: CASSSTITTDTQYF. Written as DNA, the CDR3 is TGTGCCAGCAGCTCCACTATCACCACAGATACGCAGTATTTT.

On this clone: Lacking the conserved final phenylalanine or tryptophan, this CDR3 likely reflects a read error. It is unclear where the CDR3 begins or ends on the DNA, so no DNA is shown, and the CDR3 is as TCRdb lists it. The chain couples TRBV5-6 to TRBJ2-3; TRBD1, the table's D call, lacks a check against the DNA. The CDR3 sequence runs 15 residues, both termini included. Germline V gene data show CDR1 as SGHDT and CDR2 as YYEEEE. Here the CDR3 reads CASSLFAGQTRALAY.

The chain links TRBV5-4 to TRBJ2-3; the D gene could be TRBD1 or TRBD2 (6 bases each). Trimming took 0 bases from V and 1 from J, leaving 9 bases between them. CDR1 is SGHNT and CDR2 is YYREEE in the germline V gene (reference sequence). The CDR3 covers 15 residues. As DNA, the CDR3 is TGTGCCAGCAGCTTGGGGGGGGCAGGCACAGATACGCAGTATTTT. This gives the protein CASSLGGAGTDTQYF.

The chain joins TRBV6-1 to TRBJ2-1, with TRBD1 matching 7 bases. Germline-derived CDR1 and CDR2 are MNHNS and SASEGT. J lost 6 bases, V lost 2 bases, and 7 bases had no gene match. The CDR3 contains 15 residues. The CDR3 bases are TGTGCCAGCAGTGAAAGGAGACAGGGCCCCAATGAGCAGTTCTTC. Its translation is CASSERRQGPNEQFF.

The gene calls are TRBV24-1 and TRBJ1-1; no definite D call. Germline V gene data show CDR1 as KGHDR and CDR2 as SFDVKD. The CDR3 loop spans 12 amino acids. The V end lost 0 bases, the J end lost 8 bases, and 6 bases lay between the germline ends. CDR3: CATSDLRGEAFF. DNA of the CDR3: TGTGCCACCAGTGATTTGCGGGGAGAAGCTTTCTTT.

Notes on this clone: An end of the junction does not agree with germline; a read error may underlie this. The V gene is TRBV7-2, the J gene TRBJ1-6; a possible D gene is TRBD1 (6 bases). This CDR3 region has 14 residues. CDR1 is SGHTA, CDR2 FQGNSA, per germline. The CDR3 DNA sequence: TGTGCCAGCAGCTACAGGGTTTATAGTTCACCCCTCCACTTT. Translating it yields CASSYRVYSSPLHF.

The rearrangement joins TRBV7-8 to TRBJ1-2; D is perhaps TRBD1 (5 bases). Germline V gives CDR1 SGHVS, CDR2 FQNEAQ. The ends were cut back, 4 bases at V and 6 bases at J, with 18 bases in the middle. This CDR3 is built from 15 residues. DNA of the CDR3: TGTGCCAGCAGCTACCGGGACCCCCTTAGCCATGGCTACACCTTC. Translating gives CASSYRDPLSHGYTF.